This T cell receptor (beta chain) was sequenced during a study of blood T cell repertoires in COVID-19. Those enrolled, adults aged roughly 18 to 89 years, came from roughly 23 US areas. The germline gives CDR1 LNHDA, CDR2 SQIVND (reference sequence). Trimming removed 11 bases from V and 0 bases from J, with 19 bases in between. The CDR3 length is 15 residues. Sequencing was performed with immunoSEQ multiplex PCR; in TCRdb, only in-frame clones are kept and a portion is missing. The profile shows about 250,000 clones, 80% to 90% of them singletons. The sequencing sample was made of PBMCs or T cells enriched from blood (not recorded which). The chain links TRBV19 to TRBJ1-2, with a tentative D call TRBD1 (6 bases). The TCR comes from a woman in her 30s with acute COVID-19. The CDR3 spells CAASSGVQTNYGYTF. CDR3 sequence (DNA): TGTGCCGCTTCCTCAGGGGTCCAAACTAACTATGGCTACACCTTC. Based on the CDR3 plus reference TRBV19 and TRBJ1-2, the full variable domain is DGGITQSPKYLFRKEGQNVTLSCEQNLNHDAMYWYRQDPGQGLRLIYYSQIVNDFQKGDIAEGYSVSREKKESFPLTVTSAQKNPTAFYLCAASSGVQTNYGYTFGSGTRLTVV.